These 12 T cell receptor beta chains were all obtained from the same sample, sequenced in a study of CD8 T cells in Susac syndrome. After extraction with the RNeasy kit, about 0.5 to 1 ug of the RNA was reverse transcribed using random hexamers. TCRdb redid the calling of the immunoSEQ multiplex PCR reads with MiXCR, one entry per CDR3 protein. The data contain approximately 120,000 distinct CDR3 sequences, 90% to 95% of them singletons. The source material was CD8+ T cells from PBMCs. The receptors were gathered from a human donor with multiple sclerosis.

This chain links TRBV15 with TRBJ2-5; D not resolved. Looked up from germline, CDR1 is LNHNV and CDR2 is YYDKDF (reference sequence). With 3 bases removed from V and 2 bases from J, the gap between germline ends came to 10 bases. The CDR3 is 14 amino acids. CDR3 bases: TGTGCCACCAGCAGGACGACGGGTCAAGAGACCCAGTACTTC. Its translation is CATSRTTGQETQYF.

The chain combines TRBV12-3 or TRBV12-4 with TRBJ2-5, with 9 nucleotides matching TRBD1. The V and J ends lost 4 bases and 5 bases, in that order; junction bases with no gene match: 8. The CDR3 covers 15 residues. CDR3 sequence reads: CASSSVTGGRETQYF. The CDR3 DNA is TGTGCCAGCAGTTCCGTCACAGGGGGCAGGGAGACCCAGTACTTC.

CDR3 sequence (DNA): TGCGCCAGCAGCCGCCGCCCATTAGCTACTCACTACGAGCAGTACTTC. It codes for CASSRRPLATHYEQYF. V usage is TRBV4-1 and J usage is TRBJ2-7; D not certain. This CDR3 has 16 amino acids. CDR1 and CDR2 (germline): MGHRA, YSYEKL. Trimming cost V 4 bases and J 3 bases, with 19 bases left between them.

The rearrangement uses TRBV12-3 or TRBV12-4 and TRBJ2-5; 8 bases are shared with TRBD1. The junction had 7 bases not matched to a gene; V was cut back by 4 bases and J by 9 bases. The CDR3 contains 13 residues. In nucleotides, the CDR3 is TGTGCCAGCAGTTCGGCTTCAGGGGGCTCCCAGTACTTC. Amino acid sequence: CASSSASGGSQYF.

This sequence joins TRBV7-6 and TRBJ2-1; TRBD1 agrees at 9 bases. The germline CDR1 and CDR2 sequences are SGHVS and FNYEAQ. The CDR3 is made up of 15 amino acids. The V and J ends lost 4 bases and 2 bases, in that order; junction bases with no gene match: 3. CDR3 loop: CASSSGQGTYNEQFF. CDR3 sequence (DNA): TGTGCCAGCAGCTCGGGACAGGGTACCTACAATGAGCAGTTCTTC.

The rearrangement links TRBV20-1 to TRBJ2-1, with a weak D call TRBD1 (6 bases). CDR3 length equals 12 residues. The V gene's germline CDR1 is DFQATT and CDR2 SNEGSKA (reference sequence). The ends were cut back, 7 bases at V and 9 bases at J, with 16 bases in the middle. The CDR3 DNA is TGCAGTGTTGTACAGGGCCGGGGTGAGCAGTTCTTC. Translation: CSVVQGRGEQFF.

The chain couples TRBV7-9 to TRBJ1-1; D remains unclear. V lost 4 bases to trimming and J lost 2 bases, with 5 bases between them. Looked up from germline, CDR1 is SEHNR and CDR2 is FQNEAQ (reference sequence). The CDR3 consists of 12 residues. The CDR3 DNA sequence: TGTGCCAGCAGCTCCGTTAACACTGAAGCTTTCTTT. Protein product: CASSSVNTEAFF. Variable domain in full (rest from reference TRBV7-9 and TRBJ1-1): DTGVSQNPRHKITKRGQNVTFRCDPISEHNRLYWYRQTLGQGPEFLTYFQNEAQLEKSRLLSDRFSAERPKGSFSTLEIQRTEQGDSAMYLCASSSVNTEAFFGQGTRLTVV.

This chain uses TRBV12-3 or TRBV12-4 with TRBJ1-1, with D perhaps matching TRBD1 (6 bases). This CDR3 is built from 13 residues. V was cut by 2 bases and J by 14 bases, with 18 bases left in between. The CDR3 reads CASSLYRGTESFF. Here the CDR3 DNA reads TGTGCCAGCAGTTTATATAGGGGGACTGAATCATTCTTT.

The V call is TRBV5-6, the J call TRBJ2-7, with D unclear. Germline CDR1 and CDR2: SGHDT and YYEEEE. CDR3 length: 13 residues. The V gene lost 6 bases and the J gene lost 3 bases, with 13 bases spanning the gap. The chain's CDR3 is CASNTHSLYEQYV. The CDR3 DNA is TGTGCCAGCAACACACACAGCCTCTACGAGCAGTACGTC.

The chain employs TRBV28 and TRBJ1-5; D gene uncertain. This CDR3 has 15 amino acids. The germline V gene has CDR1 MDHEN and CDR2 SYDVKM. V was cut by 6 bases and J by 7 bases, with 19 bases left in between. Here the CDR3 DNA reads TGTGCCAGCAGCCTATTGAGAGGCGCTGGGCAGCCCCAGCATTTT. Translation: CASSLLRGAGQPQHF.

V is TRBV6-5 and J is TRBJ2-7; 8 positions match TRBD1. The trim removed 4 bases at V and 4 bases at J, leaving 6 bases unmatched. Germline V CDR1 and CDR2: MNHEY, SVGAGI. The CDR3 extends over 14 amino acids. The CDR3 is CASSCGTGAYEQYF. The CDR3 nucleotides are TGTGCCAGCAGTTGCGGGACAGGCGCTTACGAGCAGTACTTC.

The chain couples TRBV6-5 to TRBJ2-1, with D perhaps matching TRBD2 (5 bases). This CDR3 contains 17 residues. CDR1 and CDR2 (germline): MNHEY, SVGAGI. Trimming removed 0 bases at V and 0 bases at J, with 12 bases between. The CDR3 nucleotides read TGTGCCAGCAGTTACTCCCGGAGGCTCAGCTCCTACAATGAGCAGTTCTTC. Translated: CASSYSRRLSSYNEQFF.